Listed below are T cell receptor beta chains from one sample, sequenced in a study of blood T cell repertoires in COVID-19. Here immunoSEQ multiplex PCR was the method, and the copy in TCRdb shows in-frame clones only, minus some. The sample consists of 99,000 or so clones, about 89% of them appearing once. The material sequenced was peripheral blood. The receptors originated from a human donor in a cohort sampled during active COVID-19. Each CDR3 is given with its conserved first and last residue. Fields, in order: J gene, D gene, clone size, V gene, CDR3 DNA, CDR3 protein. D genes are given only for firm matches. Only some rows state a clone size, as once, few, many or a class for expanded clones.

J gene: TRBJ2-2; D gene: TRBD2; clone size: .; V gene: TRBV11-2; CDR3 DNA: TGTGCCAGCAGGCCGGGACTAGCGGACGGGGAGCTGTTTTTT; CDR3 protein: CASRPGLADGELFF
J gene: TRBJ2-1; D gene: .; clone size: .; V gene: TRBV7-2; CDR3 DNA: TGTGCCAGCAGCACGTTCCCGCGGGGAGGTGAGCAGTTCTTC; CDR3 protein: CASSTFPRGGEQFF
J gene: TRBJ2-7; D gene: .; clone size: .; V gene: TRBV7-9; CDR3 DNA: TGTGCCAGCAGCCCCGAGGACAGATTACCCTACGAGCAGTACTTC; CDR3 protein: CASSPEDRLPYEQYF
J gene: TRBJ1-1; D gene: .; clone size: few; V gene: TRBV10-3; CDR3 DNA: TGTGCCATCAGTGAAAGGGGTAAGAACACTGAAGCTTTCTTT; CDR3 protein: CAISERGKNTEAFF
J gene: TRBJ1-2; D gene: .; clone size: once; V gene: TRBV19; CDR3 DNA: TGTGCCAGTAGTGGTCAGAATTATGGCTACACCTTC; CDR3 protein: CASSGQNYGYTF
J gene: TRBJ2-7; D gene: TRBD2; clone size: .; V gene: TRBV2; CDR3 DNA: TGTGCCAGCACTAGCGGGAGGGCCCGGGACTCCTACGAGCAGTACTTC; CDR3 protein: CASTSGRARDSYEQYF
J gene: TRBJ2-5; D gene: TRBD2; clone size: .; V gene: TRBV11-2; CDR3 DNA: TGTGCCAGCAGCTTTCTAGCGGGGGGAGGGGAGACCCAGTACTTC; CDR3 protein: CASSFLAGGGETQYF
J gene: TRBJ1-2; D gene: .; clone size: few; V gene: TRBV5-4; CDR3 DNA: TGTGCCAGCAGCCAAGGCGGGGGAGGGAGCTATGGCTACACCTTC; CDR3 protein: CASSQGGGGSYGYTF
J gene: TRBJ2-7; D gene: TRBD1; clone size: once; V gene: TRBV7-3; CDR3 DNA: TGTGCCAGCAGCCAGGGACAGTCGGGCGAGCAGTACTTC; CDR3 protein: CASSQGQSGEQYF
J gene: TRBJ2-5; D gene: TRBD1; clone size: .; V gene: TRBV4-2; CDR3 DNA: TGTGCCAGCAGCCAGCGGACAGGAGATGAGGAGACCCAGTACTTC; CDR3 protein: CASSQRTGDEETQYF
J gene: TRBJ1-6; D gene: .; clone size: many; V gene: TRBV10-1; CDR3 DNA: TGCGCCAGCACCCCAGGGGAAATTAGGGATTCACCCCTCCACTTT; CDR3 protein: CASTPGEIRDSPLHF
J gene: TRBJ2-7; D gene: .; clone size: .; V gene: TRBV15; CDR3 DNA: TGTGCCACCAGCATTGGAGGGAACTACGAGCAGTACTTC; CDR3 protein: CATSIGGNYEQYF
J gene: TRBJ2-1; D gene: TRBD2; clone size: .; V gene: TRBV3-1/TRBV3-2; CDR3 DNA: TGTGCCAGCAGCCAAGTACGGCTAGCGGGAGGCAATGAGCAGTTCTTC; CDR3 protein: CASSQVRLAGGNEQFF
J gene: TRBJ2-7; D gene: TRBD1; clone size: .; V gene: TRBV6-6; CDR3 DNA: TGTGCCAGCAGACTCCCCCGAGACAGGGGGTCAGGCGAGCAGTACTTC; CDR3 protein: CASRLPRDRGSGEQYF
J gene: TRBJ2-6; D gene: .; clone size: .; V gene: TRBV9; CDR3 DNA: TGTGCCAGCGCCCCAGGGTGGGGTGGGGCCAACGTCCTGACTTTC; CDR3 protein: CASAPGWGGANVLTF
J gene: TRBJ1-2; D gene: TRBD1; clone size: .; V gene: TRBV27; CDR3 DNA: TGTGCCAGCAGTACCACGGGACAGGACGGTGGCTACACCTTC; CDR3 protein: CASSTTGQDGGYTF
J gene: TRBJ2-3; D gene: TRBD2; clone size: .; V gene: TRBV10-1; CDR3 DNA: TGCGCCAGCAGAGCGGGAAGCACAGATACGCAGTATTTT; CDR3 protein: CASRAGSTDTQYF
J gene: TRBJ2-3; D gene: .; clone size: .; V gene: TRBV2; CDR3 DNA: TGTGCCAGCTATGGGGAGACGCAGTATTTT; CDR3 protein: CASYGETQYF
J gene: TRBJ2-1; D gene: TRBD1; clone size: once; V gene: TRBV11-3; CDR3 DNA: TGTGCCAGCAGCTCCCGGGACAGGGGCCGAAATGAGCAGTTCTTC; CDR3 protein: CASSSRDRGRNEQFF
J gene: TRBJ1-5; D gene: .; clone size: few; V gene: TRBV7-9; CDR3 DNA: TGTGCCAGCAGCTTAGGGAGTGGTCAGCCCCAGCATTTT; CDR3 protein: CASSLGSGQPQHF
J gene: TRBJ1-1; D gene: .; clone size: .; V gene: TRBV9; CDR3 DNA: TGTGCCAGCAGCCCGCGGGGGGAACCGAACACTGAAGCTTTCTTT; CDR3 protein: CASSPRGEPNTEAFF
J gene: TRBJ2-7; D gene: .; clone size: .; V gene: TRBV19; CDR3 DNA: TGTGCCAGTAGCCAGACAGGACTCCTCCGGGGCTCCTACGAGCAGTACTTC; CDR3 protein: CASSQTGLLRGSYEQYF
J gene: TRBJ2-1; D gene: TRBD1; clone size: .; V gene: TRBV3-1/TRBV3-2; CDR3 DNA: TGTGCCAGCAGCCAAAACCCCGGGACAGGGGTGGATGAGCAGTTCTTC; CDR3 protein: CASSQNPGTGVDEQFF
J gene: TRBJ1-3; D gene: .; clone size: few; V gene: TRBV28; CDR3 DNA: TGTGCCAGCAGGTCCGTCCTTCGGGAGACCATATATTTT; CDR3 protein: CASRSVLRETIYF
J gene: TRBJ2-7; D gene: TRBD2; clone size: .; V gene: TRBV19; CDR3 DNA: TGTGCCAGTAGTTCGAACCCTCTAGGCGGGAGGGCCAACGAGCAGTACTTC; CDR3 protein: CASSSNPLGGRANEQYF
J gene: TRBJ2-1; D gene: .; clone size: .; V gene: TRBV9; CDR3 DNA: TGTGCCAGCAGCGCTCCCTATCCGTTTGAGGGCGGGGAGCAGTTCTTC; CDR3 protein: CASSAPYPFEGGEQFF
J gene: TRBJ2-2; D gene: .; clone size: .; V gene: TRBV30; CDR3 DNA: TGTGCCTGGAGTGTGGGACTCGCGAACACCGGGGAGCTGTTTTTT; CDR3 protein: CAWSVGLANTGELFF
J gene: TRBJ2-4; D gene: TRBD1; clone size: .; V gene: TRBV6-6; CDR3 DNA: TGTGCCAGCAGCCTCGGACAGGGGGCGAACATTCAGTACTTC; CDR3 protein: CASSLGQGANIQYF
J gene: TRBJ2-3; D gene: .; clone size: .; V gene: TRBV27; CDR3 DNA: TGTGCCAGCAGTTTCGGTGAGGGTACGCAGTATTTT; CDR3 protein: CASSFGEGTQYF
J gene: TRBJ1-2; D gene: .; clone size: .; V gene: TRBV5-8; CDR3 DNA: TGTGCCAGCAGCGAAGAGGGCTATGGCTACACCTTC; CDR3 protein: CASSEEGYGYTF
J gene: TRBJ1-5; D gene: TRBD1; clone size: .; V gene: TRBV6-2/TRBV6-3; CDR3 DNA: TGTGCCAGCAGCTCCTCCGGGACAGGGGCCCAGCATTTT; CDR3 protein: CASSSSGTGAQHF
J gene: TRBJ2-1; D gene: TRBD2; clone size: .; V gene: TRBV27; CDR3 DNA: TGTGCCAGCAGCCGGCCGGGGGGTATATTAAATGAGCAGTTCTTC; CDR3 protein: CASSRPGGILNEQFF